Sequencing of this T cell receptor beta chain was carried out in a study of cytomegalovirus exposure and HLA in healthy donors. Broader study findings: In a later analysis, an Asian-associated ancestry cluster reportedly showed fewer N-insertions than the approximately 700-donor mean. A later analysis found TCR association rates differed by HLA locus, highest for DRB1 and lowest for HLA-C. Cytomegalovirus-associated TCR beta chains were listed, numbering 164. Earlier analysis yielded a pattern in which most TCR beta V segments were productive about 87% or about 30% of the time.

Primers included in the PCR were 60 Vbeta and 13 Jbeta primers. Produced via immunoSEQ multiplex PCR; TCRdb's table is partial and in-frame only. The table includes about 160,000 clones, roughly 87% detected once. This clone has just one count. Antigen specificity is unknown. V dropped 0 bases and J dropped 6; count of bases not matched to a gene: 6. CDR3 size: 16 residues. Germline V gene lookup returns CDR1 SGHRS and CDR2 YFSETQ. Sequenced sample: PBMCs. The chain uses TRBV5-1 and TRBJ1-6, with TRBD1 matching 7 bases. The receptor was derived from a woman younger than 45 in good health and CMV-seronegative. CDR3 coding DNA: TGCGCCAGCAGCTTGGGAGGGGGCGCGTCTAATTCACCCCTCCACTTT. It yields the protein CASSLGGGASNSPLHF. Supplemented by reference TRBV5-1 and TRBJ1-6, the full variable domain reads KAGVTQTPRYLIKTRGQQVTLSCSPISGHRSVSWYQQTPGQGLQFLFEYFSETQRNKGNFPGRFSGRQFSNSRSEMNVSTLELGDSALYLCASSLGGGASNSPLHFGNGTRLTVT.